Below are 13 T cell receptor beta chains sequenced from a single sample in a study of blood T cell repertoires in COVID-19. The protocol was immunoSEQ multiplex PCR, while the TCRdb copy is restricted to in-frame clones and leaves out a portion. The top ten hold around 4.3% of the sample, which has 99,000 or so clones, roughly 85% seen once. The sample was peripheral blood. The receptors derive from a man in his fifties or sixties with acute or convalescent COVID-19.

The genes are TRBV7-2 and TRBJ2-7, with TRBD2 matching over 8 bases. In germline, CDR1 is SGHTA, CDR2 FQGNSA. Unmatched junction bases numbered 4, after V lost 6 bases and J lost 3 bases. The CDR3 is made up of 13 amino acids. Written as DNA, the CDR3 is TGTGCCAGCAGAGCCGGGACTAGCTACGAGCAGTACTTC. Protein sequence: CASRAGTSYEQYF.

V gene TRBV5-1 combines with J gene TRBJ1-6; D unclear. Between the trimmed V and J ends, which lost 5 bases and 0 bases, there was a span of 15 bases. Germline CDR1 reads SGHRS; CDR2 reads YFSETQ. CDR3 size: 17 residues. DNA for the CDR3: TGCGCCAGCAGACCTAGCATTGCGAGCTCCTATAATTCACCCCTCCACTTT. Translating gives CASRPSIASSYNSPLHF.

The V and J genes are TRBV3-1 (or the pseudogene TRBV3-2) and TRBJ1-1; 7 nucleotides align to TRBD1. J gave up 7 bases and V 3 bases, and 2 bases lay outside the gene matches. Germline V lookup: CDR1 LGHDT, CDR2 YNNKEL (reference sequence). This CDR3 is 12 amino acids long. The CDR3 spells CASSHGQVEAFF. CDR3 nucleotides: TGTGCCAGCAGCCATGGACAGGTTGAAGCTTTCTTT.

This clone was detected a few times. The CDR3 DNA follows: TGTGCCAGTTCGGAGGGTTGGTCTCGCTACGAGCAGTACTTC. The encoded protein is CASSEGWSRYEQYF. The chain combines TRBV19 with TRBJ2-7; a weak D match, TRBD2 (6 bases). Looked up from germline, CDR1 is LNHDA and CDR2 is SQIVND (reference sequence). This CDR3 spans 14 amino acids. Deletions cut 8 bases from V and 3 bases from J, with 17 bases between.

The J gene is TRBJ2-7, the V gene TRBV5-1; 9 bases align to TRBD2. From germline, CDR1 is SGHRS and CDR2 YFSETQ. The length of the CDR3 is 14 residues. J gave up 2 bases and V 7 bases, and 7 bases lay outside the gene matches. The CDR3 sequence is CASGRGTSPYEQYF. CDR3 DNA sequence: TGCGCCAGCGGAAGGGGGACTAGCCCCTACGAGCAGTACTTC.

V usage is TRBV19 and J usage is TRBJ2-5; TRBD1 aligns across 8 bases. The CDR3 is made up of 14 amino acids. Germline assignment: CDR1 LNHDA and CDR2 SQIVND (reference sequence). V lost 4 bases to trimming and J lost 9 bases; unmatched junction nucleotides: 10. The CDR3 region is CASSTGQVIVPQYF. The CDR3 DNA is TGTGCCAGTAGTACGGGACAGGTTATAGTACCCCAGTACTTC.

The gene calls are TRBV5-1 and TRBJ1-3, with D perhaps matching TRBD1 (5 bases). Trimming stripped 4 bases from V and 2 bases from J, with 13 bases between. There are 15 residues in the CDR3. Looked up from germline, CDR1 is SGHRS and CDR2 is YFSETQ. CDR3: CASSATGTPGNTIYF. CDR3 in DNA: TGCGCCAGCAGCGCCACCGGGACTCCTGGAAACACCATATATTTT.

V gene TRBV11-2 combines with J gene TRBJ1-1; D not certain. V was trimmed by 2 bases and J by 0 bases, leaving 7 bases between them. The germline CDR1 and CDR2 sequences are SGHAT and FQNNGV. The CDR3 spans 14 residues. The CDR3 is CASSLSGVNTEAFF. CDR3 DNA: TGTGCCAGCAGCTTAAGCGGAGTGAACACTGAAGCTTTCTTT.

The rearrangement uses TRBV25-1 and TRBJ2-5; TRBD1 is a possible D gene (5 bases). Trimming removed 0 bases from V and 4 bases from J, with 9 bases in between. CDR3 length: 14 residues. Germline CDR1 reads MGHDK; CDR2 reads SYGVNS. The CDR3 bases are TGTGCCAGCAGTGAATATATTAGGGGAGAGACCCAGTACTTC. This sequence encodes CASSEYIRGETQYF.

The chain uses TRBV6-5 and TRBJ1-3; D ambiguous. Trimming pared 4 bases from V and 7 bases from J, leaving 8 bases between. CDR1 MNHEY and CDR2 SVGAGI come from the germline V gene. This CDR3 has 12 amino acids. The CDR3 loop reads CASSSRGNTIYF. CDR3 sequence (DNA): TGTGCCAGCAGTTCCCGAGGGAACACCATATATTTT.

The chain couples TRBV11-1 to TRBJ1-1; maybe TRBD1 (6 bases). Looked up from germline, CDR1 is SGHAT and CDR2 is FQDESV (reference sequence). V dropped 5 bases and J dropped 3 bases, with 13 bases sitting between them. This CDR3 contains 14 residues. CDR3 region: CASSVQGIDTEAFF. The CDR3 bases are TGTGCCAGCAGCGTACAGGGAATAGACACTGAAGCTTTCTTT.

The chain joins TRBV9 to TRBJ2-1, with 9 bases matching TRBD1. V trimming: 0 bases; J trimming: 0 bases; junction bases outside the gene matches: 7. Per the germline V gene, CDR1 is SGDLS and CDR2 is YYNGEE. The CDR3 is made up of 18 amino acids. DNA of the CDR3: TGTGCCAGCAGCGTAGCTCCACAGGGGGCGACCTCCTACAATGAGCAGTTCTTC. Translated, it gives CASSVAPQGATSYNEQFF.

The genes are TRBV6-5 and TRBJ2-7; the match to TRBD2 covers 7 bases. Germline CDR1 reads MNHEY; CDR2 reads SVGAGI. V gave up 7 bases and J gave up 7 bases; unmatched junction bases: 10. This CDR3 is built from 13 residues. The CDR3 DNA follows: TGTGCCAGCACACCGGGACTAAAAAGGGAGCAGTACTTC. Translated: CASTPGLKREQYF.